The entry that follows covers one TCR beta chain sequence. Its antigen is not known. Reverse transcription of all isolated RNA meant that expressed TCRB transcripts were sequenced. Millions of reads was the average for naive, central memory and regulatory T cell samples. Clones were read by immunoSEQ multiplex PCR, and TCRdb kept only the in-frame ones, dropping some. Of some 350,000 clones in the sample, about 14% were seen once. CDR1 is MDHEN and CDR2 is SYDVKM in the germline V gene. Trimming at V came to 7 bases and at J to 1 base, leaving 7 bases not matched to a gene. The CDR3 is 17 amino acids. This record comes from a study of beta chain features in type 1 diabetes. Study summary: No age, gender or cell yield differences were seen between patients and healthy donors. Across the samples, roughly 98,000,000 sorted cells were examined in total. Study-wide results and caveats: Any HLA type influence on TCRB rearrangement was left unresolved here. The study found moderately but significantly shorter TCRB CDR3s in all four CD4+ subsets of Type 1 diabetes patients.

The chain has TRBV28 and TRBJ2-6, with 10 bases aligning to TRBD1. The sequence was obtained from a woman aged 18-30 years with type 1 diabetes. Material: naive CD4+ T cells from blood. CDR3 nucleotides: TGTGCCAGCACCTCCCGGGACAGGGGTTCTGGGGCCAACGTCCTGACTTTC. The encoded protein is CASTSRDRGSGANVLTF.